Listed below are T cell receptor beta chains from one sample, sequenced in a study of blood T cells in healthy people across ages. MiXCR, run by TCRdb on the 5' RACE reads, gives a single entry per CDR3 protein. In the table there are about 640,000 distinct CDR3 sequences, approximately 59% of which are singletons. Input material: blood. Receptors originate from a man aged 55 to 70 in good health. CDR3s include the opening cysteine and the closing phenylalanine or tryptophan. Each record gives: V gene, clone size, J gene, D gene, CDR3 protein, CDR3 DNA. A D gene is named only where the DNA matches it firmly. Size is omitted from some rows. Given values are once, few, many or a class for expanded clones.

V gene: TRBV27
clone size: .
J gene: TRBJ2-1
D gene: .
CDR3 protein: CATGYNEQFF
CDR3 DNA: TGTGCCACGGGTTACAATGAGCAGTTCTTC

V gene: TRBV20-1
clone size: few
J gene: TRBJ2-3
D gene: TRBD2
CDR3 protein: CSARDAGGTDTQYF
CDR3 DNA: TGCAGTGCTAGGGACGCGGGGGGCACAGATACGCAGTATTTT

V gene: TRBV3-1
clone size: .
J gene: TRBJ2-3
D gene: .
CDR3 protein: CASSPVSNTQYF
CDR3 DNA: TGTGCCAGCAGCCCGGTATCAAATACGCAGTATTTT

V gene: TRBV28
clone size: .
J gene: TRBJ2-4
D gene: .
CDR3 protein: CASSTYLQGDSDIQYF
CDR3 DNA: TGTGCCAGCAGCACATACCTACAGGGAGATTCGGACATTCAGTACTTC

V gene: TRBV6-4
clone size: .
J gene: TRBJ1-1
D gene: .
CDR3 protein: CASSGEAFF
CDR3 DNA: TGTGCCAGCAGTGGCGAAGCTTTCTTT

V gene: TRBV20-1
clone size: .
J gene: TRBJ2-5
D gene: TRBD2
CDR3 protein: CSASRLAGPQETQYF
CDR3 DNA: TGCAGTGCATCCCGACTAGCGGGACCCCAAGAGACCCAGTACTTC

V gene: TRBV9
clone size: many
J gene: TRBJ1-4
D gene: .
CDR3 protein: CASSATGATNEKLFF
CDR3 DNA: TGTGCCAGCAGCGCTACCGGGGCAACTAATGAAAAACTGTTTTTT

V gene: TRBV21-1
clone size: .
J gene: TRBJ1-5
D gene: .
CDR3 protein: CASRSQGSNQPQHF
CDR3 DNA: TGTGCCAGCAGGTCACAGGGAAGCAATCAGCCCCAGCATTTT

V gene: TRBV10-2
clone size: few
J gene: TRBJ2-7
D gene: TRBD2
CDR3 protein: CASNPGGTYEQYF
CDR3 DNA: TGCGCCAGTAACCCGGGGGGAACCTACGAGCAGTACTTC

V gene: TRBV7-2
clone size: .
J gene: TRBJ1-2
D gene: .
CDR3 protein: CASSSSGGWGYTF
CDR3 DNA: TGTGCCAGCAGCTCCTCCGGGGGTTGGGGCTACACCTTC

V gene: TRBV20-1
clone size: .
J gene: TRBJ2-3
D gene: TRBD1
CDR3 protein: CSALGQGTDTQYF
CDR3 DNA: TGCAGTGCCCTCGGACAGGGGACAGATACGCAGTATTTT

V gene: TRBV28
clone size: .
J gene: TRBJ2-1
D gene: TRBD2
CDR3 protein: CASSLSAGGGTQFF
CDR3 DNA: TGTGCCAGCAGTTTGTCAGCGGGGGGGGGGACCCAGTTCTTC

V gene: TRBV7-6
clone size: .
J gene: TRBJ2-5
D gene: .
CDR3 protein: CASSAAGGYQETQYF
CDR3 DNA: TGTGCCAGCAGCGCCGCTGGCGGTTACCAAGAGACCCAGTACTTC

V gene: TRBV7-2
clone size: .
J gene: TRBJ2-7
D gene: .
CDR3 protein: CASSSQGGRNHSYEQYF
CDR3 DNA: TGTGCCAGCAGCTCTCAAGGGGGGCGCAACCATTCCTACGAGCAGTACTTC

V gene: TRBV20-1
clone size: .
J gene: TRBJ2-7
D gene: TRBD1
CDR3 protein: CSAHDRGVTYEQYF
CDR3 DNA: TGCAGTGCTCACGACAGGGGCGTCACCTACGAGCAGTACTTC

V gene: TRBV21-1
clone size: .
J gene: TRBJ1-2
D gene: .
CDR3 protein: CASTDPGWGPNYGYTF
CDR3 DNA: TGTGCCAGCACCGACCCCGGCTGGGGACCAAACTATGGCTACACCTTC

V gene: TRBV5-1
clone size: once
J gene: TRBJ2-1
D gene: .
CDR3 protein: CASSSLWGWNEQFF
CDR3 DNA: TGCGCCAGCAGCTCTCTGTGGGGTTGGAATGAGCAGTTCTTC

V gene: TRBV11-2
clone size: once
J gene: TRBJ2-5
D gene: TRBD2
CDR3 protein: CASSLVRAGVKETQYF
CDR3 DNA: TGTGCCAGCAGCTTAGTTCGGGCGGGGGTAAAAGAGACCCAGTACTTC

V gene: TRBV25-1
clone size: many
J gene: TRBJ2-1
D gene: .
CDR3 protein: CASSDTGRPYNEQFF
CDR3 DNA: TGTGCCAGCAGTGACACAGGGAGGCCCTACAATGAGCAGTTCTTC

V gene: TRBV12-3/TRBV12-4
clone size: .
J gene: TRBJ2-3
D gene: .
CDR3 protein: CASAVGSASDTQYF
CDR3 DNA: TGTGCCAGCGCCGTGGGATCTGCCTCGGATACGCAGTATTTT

V gene: TRBV20-1
clone size: .
J gene: TRBJ1-6
D gene: .
CDR3 protein: CSAPTAESGANSPLHF
CDR3 DNA: TGCAGTGCCCCCACAGCCGAGAGCGGGGCTAATTCACCCCTCCACTTT

V gene: TRBV7-2
clone size: .
J gene: TRBJ2-5
D gene: .
CDR3 protein: CASSLFGFQETQYF
CDR3 DNA: TGTGCCAGCAGCTTATTTGGGTTCCAAGAGACCCAGTACTTC

V gene: TRBV6-1
clone size: once
J gene: TRBJ1-1
D gene: .
CDR3 protein: CASRRGGTSLEAFF
CDR3 DNA: TGTGCCAGCAGAAGAGGGGGGACTTCACTCGAAGCTTTCTTT

V gene: TRBV7-8
clone size: .
J gene: TRBJ2-5
D gene: TRBD2
CDR3 protein: CASSNRDIAGGETQYF
CDR3 DNA: TGTGCCAGCAGCAATCGGGATATAGCGGGCGGGGAGACCCAGTACTTC

V gene: TRBV7-2
clone size: .
J gene: TRBJ2-1
D gene: TRBD1
CDR3 protein: CASSLEGTGPYNEQFF
CDR3 DNA: TGTGCCAGCAGCTTAGAGGGGACAGGGCCCTACAATGAGCAGTTCTTC

V gene: TRBV11-2
clone size: .
J gene: TRBJ2-4
D gene: TRBD1
CDR3 protein: CASSFNSGGDEQYF
CDR3 DNA: TGTGCCAGCAGCTTTAATTCAGGGGGTGATGAGCAGTACTTC

V gene: TRBV13
clone size: .
J gene: TRBJ2-7
D gene: .
CDR3 protein: CASSLGGEASYEQYF
CDR3 DNA: TGTGCCAGCAGCTTAGGCGGGGAGGCGTCCTACGAGCAGTACTTC

V gene: TRBV7-2
clone size: .
J gene: TRBJ2-7
D gene: .
CDR3 protein: CASSLWTANEQYF
CDR3 DNA: TGTGCCAGCAGCTTATGGACAGCCAATGAGCAGTACTTC

V gene: TRBV28
clone size: .
J gene: TRBJ1-4
D gene: TRBD1
CDR3 protein: CASLAGQAYEKLFF
CDR3 DNA: TGTGCCAGCCTCGCGGGACAGGCCTATGAAAAACTGTTTTTT

V gene: TRBV7-2
clone size: .
J gene: TRBJ1-2
D gene: .
CDR3 protein: CASSSPGTRGANYGYTF
CDR3 DNA: TGTGCCAGCAGCTCCCCTGGCACCCGGGGAGCTAACTATGGCTACACCTTC

V gene: TRBV7-9
clone size: .
J gene: TRBJ1-2
D gene: .
CDR3 protein: CASSLVHAANYGYTF
CDR3 DNA: TGTGCCAGCAGCTTAGTCCACGCAGCTAACTATGGCTACACCTTC

V gene: TRBV19
clone size: .
J gene: TRBJ2-3
D gene: .
CDR3 protein: CTSRRGAYSNQPQYF
CDR3 DNA: TGTACCAGCCGGCGTGGGGCCTATAGCAATCAGCCCCAGTATTTT

V gene: TRBV4-1
clone size: .
J gene: TRBJ1-1
D gene: .
CDR3 protein: CASSQVFDRRNTEAFF
CDR3 DNA: TGCGCCAGCAGCCAAGTTTTCGACAGGAGGAACACTGAAGCTTTCTTT

V gene: TRBV7-9
clone size: many
J gene: TRBJ2-1
D gene: TRBD1
CDR3 protein: CASSSGQSGNEQFF
CDR3 DNA: TGTGCCAGCAGCTCGGGACAGAGTGGGAATGAGCAGTTCTTC

V gene: TRBV11-2
clone size: few
J gene: TRBJ1-6
D gene: .
CDR3 protein: CASSYSRQRALSPLHF
CDR3 DNA: TGTGCCAGCAGCTATTCAAGACAGCGTGCTCTCTCACCCCTCCACTTT

V gene: TRBV7-9
clone size: .
J gene: TRBJ1-5
D gene: .
CDR3 protein: CASSPDQGPAQPQHF
CDR3 DNA: TGTGCCAGCAGCCCGGATCAGGGGCCGGCTCAGCCCCAGCATTTT

V gene: TRBV3-1
clone size: .
J gene: TRBJ1-4
D gene: .
CDR3 protein: CASSHEGEGGEKLFF
CDR3 DNA: TGTGCCAGCAGCCATGAAGGGGAAGGTGGTGAAAAACTGTTTTTT

V gene: TRBV10-3
clone size: .
J gene: TRBJ2-3
D gene: TRBD2
CDR3 protein: CAIGRDRADTQYF
CDR3 DNA: TGTGCCATCGGGAGGGATCGGGCAGATACGCAGTATTTT

V gene: TRBV3-1
clone size: .
J gene: TRBJ2-3
D gene: .
CDR3 protein: CASSPRWVPDTQYF
CDR3 DNA: TGTGCCAGCAGCCCCCGGTGGGTACCAGATACGCAGTATTTT

V gene: TRBV5-5
clone size: .
J gene: TRBJ2-1
D gene: .
CDR3 protein: CASSYSMAGNEQFF
CDR3 DNA: TGTGCCAGCAGCTACTCGATGGCAGGCAATGAGCAGTTCTTC

V gene: TRBV29-1
clone size: .
J gene: TRBJ1-1
D gene: .
CDR3 protein: CSVEGGAENTEAFF
CDR3 DNA: TGCAGCGTTGAAGGGGGGGCGGAAAACACTGAAGCTTTCTTT

V gene: TRBV4-1
clone size: .
J gene: TRBJ2-5
D gene: .
CDR3 protein: CASSQDRGRGEAETQYF
CDR3 DNA: TGCGCCAGCAGCCAAGATCGGGGCAGGGGCGAGGCAGAGACCCAGTACTTC

V gene: TRBV12-3/TRBV12-4
clone size: .
J gene: TRBJ2-7
D gene: .
CDR3 protein: CASSSDKGSYEQYF
CDR3 DNA: TGTGCCAGCAGTTCGGACAAGGGTTCATACGAGCAGTACTTC

V gene: TRBV28
clone size: .
J gene: TRBJ1-2
D gene: .
CDR3 protein: CASSLVATTAPRGYTF
CDR3 DNA: TGTGCCAGCAGTTTGGTAGCTACCACGGCTCCCCGTGGCTACACCTTC

V gene: TRBV2
clone size: .
J gene: TRBJ1-4
D gene: .
CDR3 protein: CASSEGRSNEKLFF
CDR3 DNA: TGTGCCAGCAGTGAGGGGAGGTCTAATGAAAAACTGTTTTTT

V gene: TRBV29-1
clone size: .
J gene: TRBJ2-2
D gene: TRBD2
CDR3 protein: CSVRVAGLGGEPFF
CDR3 DNA: TGCAGCGTTCGGGTAGCGGGGTTAGGCGGGGAGCCGTTTTTT

V gene: TRBV10-3
clone size: .
J gene: TRBJ2-4
D gene: TRBD2
CDR3 protein: CAISDGLAGEIQYF
CDR3 DNA: TGTGCCATCAGTGACGGACTAGCGGGGGAGATTCAGTACTTC

V gene: TRBV25-1
clone size: .
J gene: TRBJ2-6
D gene: .
CDR3 protein: CASSGFLPVTGANVLTF
CDR3 DNA: TGTGCCAGCAGTGGCTTCCTCCCAGTTACTGGGGCCAACGTCCTGACTTTC